The 2 T cell receptor beta chains reported below all come from one sample, sequenced in a study of glioma-infiltrating T cells. TCR alpha and beta CDR3 regions were amplified from RNA using iRepertoire nested multiplex PCR. TCRdb re-derived calls from the multiplex PCR reads in MiXCR, one entry per CDR3 protein. Of about 180,000 distinct CDR3 sequences listed, approximately 40% are singletons. The sample consisted of glioma tissue, nonneoplastic brain tissue, or PBMCs (not recorded which). All receptors derive from a human donor with low-grade glioma or glioblastoma, undergoing nonglioma brain surgery, or in good health (not recorded which).

The chain links TRBV5-1 to TRBJ2-1; D gene uncertain. V lost 4 bases and J lost 8, with 13 bases in between. Germline CDR1 is SGHRS and CDR2 is YFSETQ. This CDR3 spans 13 amino acids. The CDR3 region has the DNA TGCGCCAGCAGCCGTGGTTCGGGCGATGAGCAGTTCTTC. This codes for CASSRGSGDEQFF.

The table lists this clonotype with many counts. This rearrangement joins TRBV2 to TRBJ2-1; 9 nucleotides align to TRBD2. The CDR3 sequence is 15 residues long. CDR1 is SNHLY, CDR2 FYNNEI, per germline. Trimming cost V 3 bases and J 7 bases; bases outside gene matches: 7. CDR3 residues: CASSESGLAGNEQFF. The CDR3 nucleotides are TGTGCCAGCAGTGAGTCAGGTCTAGCGGGAAATGAGCAGTTCTTC.